This is a list of T cell receptor beta chains from one sample in a study of early T cells in non-severe SARS-CoV-2 infection. MiXCR, applied by TCRdb to the 5' RACE reads, yields one record per CDR3 protein. The sample lists about 89,000 distinct CDR3 sequences, approximately 15% occurring once. Sample: whole blood. The receptors originated from an adult who was a healthcare worker with PCR-confirmed SARS-CoV-2 infection or an uninfected control (not recorded which). Both conserved end residues are part of each CDR3. The order of the fields is clone size, J gene, V gene, D gene, CDR3 DNA, CDR3 protein. A D gene is named only where the DNA matches it firmly. Where a row states a size, it is once, few, many or the class of an expanded clone; other rows omit it.

>few|TRBJ1-4|TRBV21-1|.
TGTGCCAGCAGCAAAGGACCCGACAAGGAAAAACTGTTTTTT
CASSKGPDKEKLFF
>.|TRBJ2-4|TRBV19|.
TGTGCCAGTAGCACCCGAGGCAGATCGGCCAAAAACATTCAGTACTTC
CASSTRGRSAKNIQYF
>many|TRBJ1-3|TRBV20-1|.
TGCAGTGCTTCGACCGGCTCTGGAAACACCATATATTTT
CSASTGSGNTIYF
>.|TRBJ1-1|TRBV12-3/TRBV12-4|.
TGTGCCAGCAGGCGGGACGGGCTCACTGAAGCTTTCTTT
CASRRDGLTEAFF
>few|TRBJ1-2|TRBV12-3/TRBV12-4|.
TGTGCCAGCACCGGTATGGGGGGCTACACCTTC
CASTGMGGYTF
>many|TRBJ1-5|TRBV6-1|.
TGTGCCAGCAGTCAGGGGCAGCCCAATCAGCCCCAGCATTTT
CASSQGQPNQPQHF
>.|TRBJ2-3|TRBV7-2|TRBD2
TGTGCCAGCAGCTCGGTAGGACTAGCTGCAGATACGCAGTATTTT
CASSSVGLAADTQYF
>.|TRBJ1-2|TRBV6-5|.
TGTGCCAGCAGTTACACTCACCTGGACTATGGCTACACCTTC
CASSYTHLDYGYTF
>.|TRBJ2-5|TRBV7-3|.
TGTGCCAGCAGCCCGACAGGGAGGGTGGGCGAGACCCAGTACTTC
CASSPTGRVGETQYF
>many|TRBJ1-5|TRBV20-1|.
TGCAGTGCCATAGACGGAACTAGCAATCAGCCCCAGCATTTT
CSAIDGTSNQPQHF
>many|TRBJ2-3|TRBV19|TRBD1
TGTGCCAGTAGTCCGACAGGGTACGCAGATACGCAGTATTTT
CASSPTGYADTQYF
>.|TRBJ1-3|TRBV7-8|.
TGTGCCAGCAGCTTCCCTGGAAACATCATATATTTT
CASSFPGNIIYF
>.|TRBJ2-1|TRBV12-3/TRBV12-4|.
TGTGCCAGCAGTCCCGGGGGACACGACGGCGGGAATGAGCAGTTCTTC
CASSPGGHDGGNEQFF
>.|TRBJ2-5|TRBV18|.
TGTGCCAGCTCACCACCGACAGATGGAGAGACCCAGTACTTC
CASSPPTDGETQYF
>.|TRBJ2-4|TRBV20-1|TRBD1
TGCAGTGCCACCCGACAGGGGCTGGAACTAGCCAAAAACATTCAGTACTTC
CSATRQGLELAKNIQYF
>many|TRBJ2-3|TRBV7-9|.
TGTGCCAGCAGCACTACAGGGTCCGGCGCAGATACGCAGTATTTT
CASSTTGSGADTQYF
>many|TRBJ2-1|TRBV19|TRBD1
TGTGCCAGTAGTCTGAGGACAGGGCGGAATGAGCAGTTCTTC
CASSLRTGRNEQFF
>few|TRBJ2-4|TRBV6-2/TRBV6-3|.
TGTGCCAGCAGTTACGGCCAGGCCGTAGCCAAAAACATTCAGTACTTC
CASSYGQAVAKNIQYF